This entry lists 15 T cell receptor beta chains sequenced from one sample in a study of T cell repertoires in cytomegalovirus infection. TCRdb passed the reads through MiXCR, listing each CDR3 protein once. The sample holds 700,000 to 950,000 distinct CDR3 sequences, about 30% seen once. These receptors' targets are unknown. The input for sequencing was cultured CD8+ T cells from PBMCs, taken from culture after CMV antigen stimulation. The receptors originated from a human donor in good health (CMV status not recorded). Some clones in this sample may be carry-over from other donors' samples.

This clonotype was found a few times. The V gene is TRBV25-1, the J gene TRBJ2-3, with D unresolved. Germline CDR1 is MGHDK and CDR2 is SYGVNS. CDR3 size: 13 residues. Trimming shortened V by 3 bases and J by 5 bases, and 9 bases separated the two germline ends. CDR3 loop: CASSDSIGDTQYF. Written as DNA, the CDR3 is TGTGCCAGCAGTGACTCGATCGGAGATACGCAGTATTTT.

DNA of the CDR3: TGTGCCAGCAGCCAAGAGCTGGGAAGCAATCAGCCCCAGCATTTT. This codes for CASSQELGSNQPQHF. The V gene is TRBV3-1, the J gene TRBJ1-5; D ambiguous. Germline V lookup: CDR1 LGHDT, CDR2 YNNKEL (reference sequence). V was cut by 0 bases and J by 1 base, with 7 bases left in between. The CDR3 has 15 residues. Variable domain in full (rest from reference TRBV3-1 and TRBJ1-5): DTAVSQTPKYLVTQMGNDKSIKCEQNLGHDTMYWYKQDSKKFLKIMFSYNNKELIINETVPNRFSPKSPDKAHLNLHINSLELGDSAVYFCASSQELGSNQPQHFGDGTRLSIL.

The chain couples TRBV4-2 to TRBJ2-2; D gene ambiguous. CDR1 is LGHNA, CDR2 YNFKEQ, per germline. The V end lost 1 base, the J end lost 4 bases, and 13 bases lay between the germline ends. CDR3 size: 16 residues. CDR3 loop: CASSQASRLGTGELFF. In DNA, the CDR3 is TGTGCCAGCAGCCAAGCGTCCCGACTGGGCACCGGGGAGCTGTTTTTT.

This clonotype appeared many times. This sequence joins TRBV7-9 and TRBJ2-2; 7 bases are shared with TRBD2. Germline V gene lookup returns CDR1 SEHNR and CDR2 FQNEAQ (reference sequence). Germline trimming cut 3 bases from V and 0 bases from J; bases unmatched to any gene: 4. The CDR3 is 16 residues long. The CDR3 nucleotides are TGTGCCAGCAGCTTGGGAGGGATGGCGAACACCGGGGAGCTGTTTTTT. Protein: CASSLGGMANTGELFF.

The gene calls are TRBV7-9 and TRBJ1-1; D is unclear. Germline V gives CDR1 SEHNR, CDR2 FQNEAQ (reference sequence). Trimming removed 8 bases from V and 0 bases from J, with 13 bases in between. CDR3 length equals 14 residues. CDR3 protein: CASWHTLMNTEAFF. The CDR3 DNA sequence: TGTGCCAGCTGGCACACTCTCATGAACACTGAAGCTTTCTTT.

In this sample, this clonotype turned up a few times. The chain joins TRBV6-1 to TRBJ1-1; no definite D call. This CDR3 is built from 15 residues. V lost 6 bases to trimming and J lost 1 base, with 15 bases between them. Looked up from germline, CDR1 is MNHNS and CDR2 is SASEGT. For the CDR3, the DNA is TGTGCCAGCAGGGAGTCCGAAGAGGAGAACACTGAAGCTTTCTTT. Its translation is CASRESEEENTEAFF.

CDR3 nucleotides: TGTGCCAGCAGCCCCACAACCGGACAGGGGGCTTCACCCCTCCACTTT. Protein: CASSPTTGQGASPLHF. The V call is TRBV5-5, the J call TRBJ1-6, with 11 nucleotides matching TRBD1. CDR1 and CDR2 (germline): SGHKS, YYEKEE (reference sequence). This CDR3 is 16 amino acids long. With V trimmed by 4 bases and J by 9 bases, 9 bases remained unmatched.

The rearrangement joins TRBV6-2 or TRBV6-3 to TRBJ2-3; D might be TRBD2 (6 bases). V was clipped by 3 bases and J by 3 bases, with 13 bases between them. Germline CDR1 MNHEY, CDR2 SVGEGT. The CDR3 has 15 residues. Written as DNA, the CDR3 is TGTGCCAGCAGTTATTTCCCAGGGAGGACAGATACGCAGTATTTT. Protein: CASSYFPGRTDTQYF.

V and J are TRBV19 and TRBJ1-2; 7 bases are shared with TRBD1. The CDR3 spans 16 residues. Germline assignment: CDR1 LNHDA and CDR2 SQIVND (reference sequence). The V and J ends lost 6 bases and 4 bases, in that order; junction bases with no gene match: 14. The CDR3 nucleotides read TGTGCCAGTAGGGCCGAGACAGGGACGGCAATCTATGGCTACACCTTC. This gives the protein CASRAETGTAIYGYTF.

The chain uses TRBV3-1 and TRBJ1-1; tentatively, D is TRBD1 (5 bases). CDR1 LGHDT and CDR2 YNNKEL come from the germline V gene (reference sequence). V gave up 0 bases and J gave up 2 bases, with 16 bases separating them. The CDR3 loop spans 17 amino acids. This CDR3 reads CASSQDGQGPLNTEAFF. The DNA of the CDR3 is TGTGCCAGCAGCCAAGATGGTCAGGGACCTCTTAACACTGAAGCTTTCTTT.

This clonotype has a count of ten or more. CDR3 loop: CASSGGQGGTEAFF. CDR3 bases: TGTGCCAGCAGTGGAGGACAGGGGGGGACTGAAGCTTTCTTT. This sequence joins TRBV7-2 and TRBJ1-1, with TRBD1 matching over 10 bases. V gave up 6 bases and J gave up 5 bases; unmatched junction bases: 6. The CDR3 has 14 residues. CDR1 is SGHTA and CDR2 is FQGNSA in the germline V gene.

A single count supports this clonotype. A read error may produce the germline difference seen at one junction end. The gene calls are TRBV6-6 and TRBJ2-1; no definite D call. Germline CDR1 is MNHNY and CDR2 is SVGAGI (reference sequence). The length of the CDR3 is 13 residues. The CDR3 loop is CANSQFSYNEQFF. The CDR3 DNA sequence: TGTGCCAACAGTCAATTCTCCTACAATGAGCAGTTCTTC.

The chain carries TRBV14 and TRBJ1-2; D remains ambiguous. Between the trimmed V and J ends, which lost 1 base and 2 bases, there was a span of 11 bases. The CDR3 has 15 residues. Per the germline V gene, CDR1 is SGHDN and CDR2 is FVKESK. The CDR3 loop reads CASSQVIGANYGYTF. The CDR3 nucleotides are TGTGCCAGCAGCCAAGTGATCGGCGCGAACTATGGCTACACCTTC.

This chain joins TRBV6-2 or TRBV6-3 and TRBJ1-1; TRBD1 agrees at 9 bases. The CDR3 runs 14 residues. Germline values: CDR1 MNHEY, CDR2 SVGEGT. V trimming: 8 bases; J trimming: 0 bases; junction bases outside the gene matches: 4. Here the CDR3 DNA reads TGTGCCAGCCAAGGGACAGGGATGAACACTGAAGCTTTCTTT. It specifies CASQGTGMNTEAFF.

This clonotype appeared a few times. This rearrangement joins TRBV20-1 to TRBJ2-1; 9 positions match TRBD1. The CDR3 length is 16 residues. Germline values: CDR1 DFQATT, CDR2 SNEGSKA (reference sequence). V lost 6 bases to trimming and J lost 4 bases; unmatched junction nucleotides: 13. Written as DNA, the CDR3 is TGCAGTGCCCTCGCTCCGGGACAGGGTTTGTACAATGAGCAGTTCTTC. As protein: CSALAPGQGLYNEQFF.